This passage covers 27 T cell receptor beta chains from one sample sequenced in a study of T cells expressing NK-cell markers. TCRdb processed the 5' RACE reads again and assigns one entry to each CDR3 protein, with no DNA. The sample totals 400,000 or so distinct CDR3 sequences; its top ten clones hold around 10%. Material: blood T cells: a sorted CD56 or NKG2C T cell subset, CD4+ or CD8+ T cells, or bulk PBMC T cells (not recorded which). Receptors were obtained from a woman in her fifties or sixties in good health.

This chain joins TRBV19 and TRBJ1-1. Per germline, CDR1 LNHDA and CDR2 SQIVND (reference sequence). The CDR3 length is 11 residues. CDR3 sequence reads: CASRLDTEAFF.

The J gene is TRBJ1-1, the V gene TRBV4-1. The CDR3 totals 13 residues. CDR1 MGHRA and CDR2 YSYEKL come from the germline V gene. The CDR3 loop is CASSQDGETEAFF.

This sequence joins TRBV12-3 or TRBV12-4 and TRBJ2-1; TCRdb reports TRBD2, a call that lacks DNA to check it against. This CDR3 region has 17 residues. The CDR3 is CASRAKAGTSGGDEQFF.

V usage is TRBV5-1 and J usage is TRBJ2-7; TCRdb lists TRBD1, though no DNA is available to test this call. Per germline, CDR1 SGHRS and CDR2 YFSETQ. This CDR3 has 18 residues. The CDR3 here is CASSLGLVGQGAAYEQYF.

The V gene is TRBV6-1, the J gene TRBJ2-7; checking the TCRdb D call of TRBD2 is not possible without DNA. The germline gives CDR1 MNHNS, CDR2 SASEGT. The CDR3 consists of 14 residues. The CDR3 spells CASSDVGPSNEQYF.

This rearrangement joins TRBV18 to TRBJ1-1; there is no DNA to check the TCRdb D call of TRBD1. Per germline, CDR1 KGHSH and CDR2 LQKENI. This CDR3 contains 11 residues. The chain's CDR3 is CASSRGQEAFF.

This rearrangement joins TRBV5-1 to TRBJ2-1. Germline values: CDR1 SGHRS, CDR2 YFSETQ. The length of the CDR3 is 12 residues. Here the CDR3 reads CASSGSMSEQFF.

The gene calls are TRBV12-3 or TRBV12-4 and TRBJ2-3. The length of the CDR3 is 15 residues. The CDR3 region is CASSWSGKITDTQYF.

The chain combines TRBV4-1 with TRBJ2-1; TCRdb proposes TRBD2, but this gene call is untestable without DNA. The CDR3 is made up of 18 amino acids. CDR1 and CDR2 (germline): MGHRA, YSYEKL. CDR3: CASSQGPATPSTYNEQFF.

The rearrangement uses TRBV5-1 and TRBJ2-3; no DNA is available, so the TRBD2 call from TCRdb remains unchecked. Germline assignment: CDR1 SGHRS and CDR2 YFSETQ. The CDR3 sequence is 17 residues long. Here the CDR3 reads CASSLSGPSGRPDTQYF.

V and J are TRBV5-6 and TRBJ2-1; the D call of TRBD2 rests on TCRdb alone, since no DNA is present to check it. CDR3 size: 20 residues. CDR1 and CDR2 (germline): SGHDT, YYEEEE. CDR3 loop: CASSPSWTSGLLISYNEQFF.

The chain employs TRBV19 and TRBJ2-2. Per germline, CDR1 LNHDA and CDR2 SQIVND (reference sequence). The CDR3 runs to 13 residues. The CDR3 sequence is CASNERTAGELFF. The full variable domain, its missing parts supplied by reference TRBV19 and TRBJ2-2, is DGGITQSPKYLFRKEGQNVTLSCEQNLNHDAMYWYRQDPGQGLRLIYYSQIVNDFQKGDIAEGYSVSREKKESFPLTVTSAQKNPTAFYLCASNERTAGELFFGEGSRLTVL.

J is TRBJ2-1 and V is TRBV10-1; TCRdb gives TRBD1 as the D gene, but with no DNA this cannot be confirmed. The CDR3 has 16 amino acids. Germline V gives CDR1 WNHNN, CDR2 SYGVQD (reference sequence). CDR3 sequence: CASSVRGQAVDNEQFF.

This chain connects TRBV12-3 or TRBV12-4 to TRBJ1-2; TCRdb gives TRBD1 as the D gene, but with no DNA this cannot be confirmed. The CDR3 is made up of 11 amino acids. CDR3 sequence: CASTGNYGYTF.

V gene TRBV30 combines with J gene TRBJ1-1; with no DNA, the TCRdb D assignment of TRBD1 cannot be verified. Germline lookup yields CDR1 GTSNPN and CDR2 SVGIG (reference sequence). The CDR3 sequence is 13 residues long. The CDR3 sequence is CAWKGDRNTEAFF.

The genes are TRBV11-2 and TRBJ2-1; TCRdb's D gene call, TRBD2, goes unchecked for lack of DNA. The CDR3 contains 17 residues. Germline CDR1 is SGHAT and CDR2 is FQNNGV. CDR3 region: CASSLTGRTSGSNEQFF. The entire variable domain, with the rest obtained from reference TRBV11-2 and TRBJ2-1, is as follows: EAGVAQSPRYKIIEKRQSVAFWCNPISGHATLYWYQQILGQGPKLLIQFQNNGVVDDSQLPKDRFSAERLKGVDSTLKIQPAKLEDSAVYLCASSLTGRTSGSNEQFFGPGTRLTVL.

V usage is TRBV7-3 and J usage is TRBJ2-1. The CDR3 extends over 11 amino acids. Germline loops: CDR1 SGHTA, CDR2 FQGTGA. CDR3 sequence: CASSTADEQFF.

V usage is TRBV5-4 and J usage is TRBJ2-3; the TCRdb call, TRBD1, lacks DNA for checking. From germline, CDR1 is SGHNT and CDR2 YYREEE (reference sequence). CDR3 length: 16 residues. The CDR3 reads CASSLFSGTSTDTQYF. The whole variable domain, remainder taken from reference TRBV5-4 and TRBJ2-3, is ETGVTQSPTHLIKTRGQQVTLRCSSQSGHNTVSWYQQALGQGPQFIFQYYREEENGRGNFPPRFSGLQFPNYSSELNVNALELDDSALYLCASSLFSGTSTDTQYFGPGTRLTVL.

The V and J genes are TRBV14 and TRBJ1-4; the TCRdb D gene call, TRBD1, has no DNA to confirm it. The CDR3 extends over 16 amino acids. Germline V gene data show CDR1 as SGHDN and CDR2 as FVKESK. This CDR3 is CASSLQAGARGEKLFF.

This CDR3 is CASSTRDSVGEQYF. This chain joins TRBV11-3 and TRBJ2-7; with no DNA, the TCRdb D assignment of TRBD2 cannot be verified. The CDR3 is 14 residues long. Germline loops: CDR1 SGHNT, CDR2 YENEEA.

The gene calls are TRBV5-1 and TRBJ1-5. The CDR3 is 14 amino acids. Germline-derived CDR1 and CDR2 are SGHRS and YFSETQ. CDR3 in amino acids: CASSLGGIGQPQHF.

V is TRBV5-4 and J is TRBJ2-5; TCRdb designates TRBD1, a call that cannot be tested without DNA. The CDR3 loop spans 15 amino acids. Germline V gives CDR1 SGHNT, CDR2 YYREEE (reference sequence). The CDR3 reads CASSPRTGGVETQYF.

V gene TRBV20-1 combines with J gene TRBJ2-1; TCRdb reports TRBD2, a call that lacks DNA to check it against. The CDR3 extends over 16 amino acids. The germline CDR1 and CDR2 sequences are DFQATT and SNEGSKA (reference sequence). The CDR3 sequence: CSGSTAGGWSYNEQFF.

The chain joins TRBV5-1 to TRBJ2-7. The V gene's germline CDR1 is SGHRS and CDR2 YFSETQ. This CDR3 is built from 15 residues. The CDR3 sequence: CASSLWGEPAYEQYF.

The rearrangement uses TRBV9 and TRBJ2-1; the D call from TCRdb, TRBD2, cannot be confirmed without DNA. The CDR3 sequence is 16 residues long. From germline, CDR1 is SGDLS and CDR2 YYNGEE. The chain's CDR3 is CASSVGMSSGTNEQFF.

The chain joins TRBV5-1 to TRBJ2-1; TCRdb proposes TRBD1, but this gene call is untestable without DNA. From germline, CDR1 is SGHRS and CDR2 YFSETQ. The CDR3 contains 15 residues. CDR3 residues: CASSSAGVSVLEQFF.

The chain has TRBV5-1 and TRBJ1-2; TCRdb calls TRBD1, which cannot be checked without DNA. Germline V lookup: CDR1 SGHRS, CDR2 YFSETQ. This CDR3 comprises 15 residues. CDR3 amino acids: CASRPLETGSKGYTF.